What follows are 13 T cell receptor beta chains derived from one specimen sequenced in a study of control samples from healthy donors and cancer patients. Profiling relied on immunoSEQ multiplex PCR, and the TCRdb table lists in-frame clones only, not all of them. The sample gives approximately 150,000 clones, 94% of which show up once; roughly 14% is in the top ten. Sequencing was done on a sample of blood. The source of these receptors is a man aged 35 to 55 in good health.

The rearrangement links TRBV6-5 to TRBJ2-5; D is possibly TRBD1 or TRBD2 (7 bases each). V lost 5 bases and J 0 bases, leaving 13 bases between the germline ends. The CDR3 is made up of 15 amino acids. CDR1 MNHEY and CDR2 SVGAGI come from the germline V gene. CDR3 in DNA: TGTGCCAGCAGTCGGGGGGACAGCCACCAAGAGACCCAGTACTTC. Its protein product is CASSRGDSHQETQYF.

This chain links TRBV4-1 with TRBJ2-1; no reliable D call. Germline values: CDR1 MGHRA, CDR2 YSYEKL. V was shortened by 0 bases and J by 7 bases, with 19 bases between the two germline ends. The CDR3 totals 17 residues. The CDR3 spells CASSQDVDSPRVNEQFF. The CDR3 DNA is TGCGCCAGCAGCCAAGATGTTGATAGTCCCCGGGTAAATGAGCAGTTCTTC.

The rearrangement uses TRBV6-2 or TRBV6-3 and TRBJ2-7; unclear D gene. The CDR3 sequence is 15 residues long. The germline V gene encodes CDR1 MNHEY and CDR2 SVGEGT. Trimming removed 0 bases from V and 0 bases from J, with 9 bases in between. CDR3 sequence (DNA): TGTGCCAGCAGTTACTCTAAGGGAATCTCCTACGAGCAGTACTTC. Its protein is CASSYSKGISYEQYF.

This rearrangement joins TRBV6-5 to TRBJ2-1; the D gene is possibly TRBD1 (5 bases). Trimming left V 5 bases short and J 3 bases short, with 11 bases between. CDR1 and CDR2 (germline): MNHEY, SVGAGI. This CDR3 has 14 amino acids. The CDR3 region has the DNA TGTGCCAGCAGTCCGGACACCTTCTACAATGAGCAGTTCTTC. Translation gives CASSPDTFYNEQFF.

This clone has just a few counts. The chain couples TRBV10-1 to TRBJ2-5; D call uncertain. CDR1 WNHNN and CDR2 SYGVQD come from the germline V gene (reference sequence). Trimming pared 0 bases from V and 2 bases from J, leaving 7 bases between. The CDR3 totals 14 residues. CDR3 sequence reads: CASSESIGQETQYF. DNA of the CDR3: TGCGCCAGCAGTGAGTCCATAGGGCAAGAGACCCAGTACTTC.

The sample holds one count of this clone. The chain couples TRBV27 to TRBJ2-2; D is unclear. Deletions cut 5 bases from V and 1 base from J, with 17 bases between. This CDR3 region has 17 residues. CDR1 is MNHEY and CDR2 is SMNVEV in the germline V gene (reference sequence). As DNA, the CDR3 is TGTGCCAGCAGTCCCAAACCGATATCCAAGAACACCGGGGAGCTGTTTTTT. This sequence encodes CASSPKPISKNTGELFF.

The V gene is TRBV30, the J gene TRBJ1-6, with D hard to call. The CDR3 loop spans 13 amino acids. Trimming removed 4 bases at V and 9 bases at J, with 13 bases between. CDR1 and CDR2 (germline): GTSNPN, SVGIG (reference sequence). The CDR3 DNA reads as TGTGCCTGGACTCCGGGCCTTGGTTCACCCCTCCACTTT. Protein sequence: CAWTPGLGSPLHF.

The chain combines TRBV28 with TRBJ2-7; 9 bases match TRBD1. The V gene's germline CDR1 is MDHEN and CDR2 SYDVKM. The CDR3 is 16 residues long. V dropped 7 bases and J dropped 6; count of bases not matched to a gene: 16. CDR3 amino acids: CASTLGGTGTFREQYF. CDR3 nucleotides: TGTGCCAGCACTCTTGGGGGGACAGGGACTTTTCGCGAGCAGTACTTC.

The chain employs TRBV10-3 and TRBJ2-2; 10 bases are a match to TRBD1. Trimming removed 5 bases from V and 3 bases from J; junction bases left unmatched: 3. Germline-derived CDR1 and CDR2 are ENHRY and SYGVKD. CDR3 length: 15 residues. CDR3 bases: TGTGCCATCAGTCCCGGGACAGGGGACACCGGGGAGCTGTTTTTT. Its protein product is CAISPGTGDTGELFF.

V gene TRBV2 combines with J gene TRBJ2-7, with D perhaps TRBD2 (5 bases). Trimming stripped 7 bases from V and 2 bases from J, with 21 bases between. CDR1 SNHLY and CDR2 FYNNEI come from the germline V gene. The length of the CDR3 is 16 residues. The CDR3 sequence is CASNNKSLLRAYEQYF. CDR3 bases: TGTGCCAGCAATAACAAAAGCCTTCTGAGGGCCTACGAGCAGTACTTC.

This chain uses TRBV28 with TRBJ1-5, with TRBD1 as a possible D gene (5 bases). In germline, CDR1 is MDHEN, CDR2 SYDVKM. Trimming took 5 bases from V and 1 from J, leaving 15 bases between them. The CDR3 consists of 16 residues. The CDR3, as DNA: TGTGCCAGCAGTCCCAGGGCAGGGTGGAGCAATCAGCCCCAGCATTTT. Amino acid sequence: CASSPRAGWSNQPQHF.

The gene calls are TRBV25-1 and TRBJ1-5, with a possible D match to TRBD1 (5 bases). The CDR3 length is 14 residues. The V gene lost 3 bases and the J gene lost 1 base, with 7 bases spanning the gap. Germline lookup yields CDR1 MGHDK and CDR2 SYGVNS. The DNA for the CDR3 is TGTGCCAGCAGTGAGGCAGGGAGCAATCAGCCCCAGCATTTT. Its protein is CASSEAGSNQPQHF.

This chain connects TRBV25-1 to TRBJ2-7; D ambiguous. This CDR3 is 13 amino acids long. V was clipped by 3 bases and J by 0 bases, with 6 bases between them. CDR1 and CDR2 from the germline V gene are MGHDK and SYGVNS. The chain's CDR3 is CASSDADSYEQYF. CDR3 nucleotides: TGTGCCAGCAGTGATGCAGACTCCTACGAGCAGTACTTC.